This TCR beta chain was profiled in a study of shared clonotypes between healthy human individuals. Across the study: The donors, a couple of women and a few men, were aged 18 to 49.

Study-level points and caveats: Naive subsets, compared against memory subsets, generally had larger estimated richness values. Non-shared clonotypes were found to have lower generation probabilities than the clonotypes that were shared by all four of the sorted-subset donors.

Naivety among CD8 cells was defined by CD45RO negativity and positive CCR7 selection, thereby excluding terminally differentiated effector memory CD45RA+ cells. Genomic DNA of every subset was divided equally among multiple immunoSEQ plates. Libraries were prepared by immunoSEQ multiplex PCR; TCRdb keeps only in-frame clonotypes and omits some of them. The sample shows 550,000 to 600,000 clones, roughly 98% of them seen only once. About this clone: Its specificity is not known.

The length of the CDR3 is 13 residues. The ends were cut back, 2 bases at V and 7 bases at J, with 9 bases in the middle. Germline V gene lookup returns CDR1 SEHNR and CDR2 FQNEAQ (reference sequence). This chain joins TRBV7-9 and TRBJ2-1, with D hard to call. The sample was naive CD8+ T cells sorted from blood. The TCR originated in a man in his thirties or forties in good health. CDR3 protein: CASSLIGINEQFF. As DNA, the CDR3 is TGTGCCAGCAGCTTAATTGGGATTAATGAGCAGTTCTTC.